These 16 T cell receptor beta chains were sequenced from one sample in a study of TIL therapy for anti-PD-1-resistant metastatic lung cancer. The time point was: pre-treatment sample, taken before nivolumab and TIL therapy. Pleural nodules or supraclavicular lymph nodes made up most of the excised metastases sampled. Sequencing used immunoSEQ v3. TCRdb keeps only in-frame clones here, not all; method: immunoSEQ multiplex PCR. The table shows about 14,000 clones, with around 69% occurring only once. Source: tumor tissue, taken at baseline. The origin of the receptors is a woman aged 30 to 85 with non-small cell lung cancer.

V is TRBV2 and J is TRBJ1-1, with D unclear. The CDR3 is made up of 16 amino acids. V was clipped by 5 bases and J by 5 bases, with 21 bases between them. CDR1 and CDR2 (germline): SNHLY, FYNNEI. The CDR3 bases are TGTGCCAGCAGTCTCCGGACTTCCAGGTCAATAACTGAAGCTTTCTTT. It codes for CASSLRTSRSITEAFF.

CDR3 DNA sequence: TGTGCCAGCAGCGAGGGGAGGGGAGGCAATGAGCAGTTCTTC. As protein: CASSEGRGGNEQFF. This chain uses TRBV2 with TRBJ2-1; 7 nucleotides agree with TRBD2. Per germline, CDR1 SNHLY and CDR2 FYNNEI. This CDR3 comprises 14 residues. V shed 6 bases and J 6 bases; nucleotides not matched to a gene: 8.

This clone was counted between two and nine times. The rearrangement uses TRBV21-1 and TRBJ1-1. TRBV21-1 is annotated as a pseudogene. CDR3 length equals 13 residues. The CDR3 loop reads CASSRARNTEAFF. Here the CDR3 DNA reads TGTGCCAGCAGCCGAGCAAGAAACACTGAAGCTTTCTTT.

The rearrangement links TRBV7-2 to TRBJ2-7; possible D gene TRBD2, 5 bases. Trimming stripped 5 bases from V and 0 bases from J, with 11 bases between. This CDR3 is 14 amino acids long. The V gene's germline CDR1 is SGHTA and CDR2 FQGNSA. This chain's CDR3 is CASSRDIVSYEQYF. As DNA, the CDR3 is TGTGCCAGCAGCCGGGATATAGTCTCCTACGAGCAGTACTTC.

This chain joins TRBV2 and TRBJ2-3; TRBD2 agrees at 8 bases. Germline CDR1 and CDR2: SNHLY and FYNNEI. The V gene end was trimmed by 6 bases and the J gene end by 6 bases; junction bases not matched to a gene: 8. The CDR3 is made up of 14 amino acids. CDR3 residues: CASRAGGPVDTQYF. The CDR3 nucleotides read TGTGCCAGCAGGGCGGGAGGCCCCGTGGATACGCAGTATTTT.

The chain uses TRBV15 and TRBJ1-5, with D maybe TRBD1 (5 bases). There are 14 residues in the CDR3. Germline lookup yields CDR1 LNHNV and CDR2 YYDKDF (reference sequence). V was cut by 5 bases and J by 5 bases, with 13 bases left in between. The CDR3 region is CATSPSGWDQPQHF. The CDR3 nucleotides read TGTGCCACCAGCCCCTCAGGGTGGGATCAGCCCCAGCATTTT.

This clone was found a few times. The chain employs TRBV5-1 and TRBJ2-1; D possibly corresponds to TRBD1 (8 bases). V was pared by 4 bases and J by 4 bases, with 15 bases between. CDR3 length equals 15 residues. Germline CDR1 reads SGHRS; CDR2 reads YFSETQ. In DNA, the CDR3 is TGCGCCAGCAGCCTGACAGGGGAGGGGTACAATGAGCAGTTCTTC. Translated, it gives CASSLTGEGYNEQFF.

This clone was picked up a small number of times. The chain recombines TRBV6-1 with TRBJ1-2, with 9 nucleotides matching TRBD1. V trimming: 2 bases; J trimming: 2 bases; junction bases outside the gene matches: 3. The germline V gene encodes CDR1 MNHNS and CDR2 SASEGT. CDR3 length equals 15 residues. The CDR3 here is CASSETGGGNYGYTF. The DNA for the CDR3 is TGTGCCAGCAGTGAAACAGGGGGCGGAAACTATGGCTACACCTTC.

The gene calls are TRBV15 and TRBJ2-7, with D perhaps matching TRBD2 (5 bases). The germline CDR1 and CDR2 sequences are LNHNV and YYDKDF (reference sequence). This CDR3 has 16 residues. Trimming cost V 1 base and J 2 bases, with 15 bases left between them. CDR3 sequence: CATSRGEPGITYEQYF. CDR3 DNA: TGTGCCACCAGCAGAGGAGAACCGGGGATTACCTACGAGCAGTACTTC.

In nucleotides, the CDR3 is TGCGCCAGCAGCTTCGCCGGGGGGGAAACTGAAGCTTTCTTT. This sequence encodes CASSFAGGETEAFF. This chain uses TRBV5-1 with TRBJ1-1; the D gene is possibly TRBD1 (5 bases). The V end lost 2 bases, the J end lost 5 bases, and 13 bases lay between the germline ends. There are 14 residues in the CDR3. Germline CDR1 SGHRS, CDR2 YFSETQ.

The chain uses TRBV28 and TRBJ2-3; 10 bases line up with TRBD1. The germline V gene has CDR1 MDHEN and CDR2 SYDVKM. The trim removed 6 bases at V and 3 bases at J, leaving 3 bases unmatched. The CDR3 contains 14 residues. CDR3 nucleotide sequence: TGTGCCAGCAGGTGGACAGGGGGGACAGATACGCAGTATTTT. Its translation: CASRWTGGTDTQYF.

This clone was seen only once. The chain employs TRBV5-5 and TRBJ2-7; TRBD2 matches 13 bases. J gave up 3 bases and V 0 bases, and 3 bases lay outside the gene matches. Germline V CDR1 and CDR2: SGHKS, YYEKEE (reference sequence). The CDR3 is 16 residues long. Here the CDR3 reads CASSLVLAGGLYEQYF. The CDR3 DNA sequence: TGTGCCAGCAGCTTGGTACTAGCGGGGGGGCTCTACGAGCAGTACTTC. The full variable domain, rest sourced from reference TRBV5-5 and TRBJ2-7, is DAGVTQSPTHLIKTRGQQVTLRCSPISGHKSVSWYQQVLGQGPQFIFQYYEKEERGRGNFPDRFSARQFPNYSSELNVNALLLGDSALYLCASSLVLAGGLYEQYFGPGTRLTVT.

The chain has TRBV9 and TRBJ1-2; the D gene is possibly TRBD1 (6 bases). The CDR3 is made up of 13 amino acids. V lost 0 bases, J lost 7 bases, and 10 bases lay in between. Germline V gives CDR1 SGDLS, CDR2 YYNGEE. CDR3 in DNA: TGTGCCAGCAGCGTAGCCCAGGGGACTGGCTACACCTTC. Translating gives CASSVAQGTGYTF. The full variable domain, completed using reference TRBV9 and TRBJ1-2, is DSGVTQTPKHLITATGQRVTLRCSPRSGDLSVYWYQQSLDQGLQFLIQYYNGEERAKGNILERFSAQQFPDLHSELNLSSLELGDSALYFCASSVAQGTGYTFGSGTRLTVV.

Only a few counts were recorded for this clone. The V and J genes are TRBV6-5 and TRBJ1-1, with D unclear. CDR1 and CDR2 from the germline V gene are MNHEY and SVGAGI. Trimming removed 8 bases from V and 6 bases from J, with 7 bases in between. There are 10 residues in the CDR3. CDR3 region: CASGRAEAFF. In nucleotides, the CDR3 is TGTGCCAGCGGCCGGGCTGAAGCTTTCTTT.

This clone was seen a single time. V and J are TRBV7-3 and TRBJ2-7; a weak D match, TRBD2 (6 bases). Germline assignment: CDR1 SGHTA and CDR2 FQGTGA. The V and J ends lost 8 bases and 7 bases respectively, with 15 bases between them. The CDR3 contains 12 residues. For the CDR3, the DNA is TGTGCCAGCGGCGGGGCAAACCAGGAGCAGTACTTC. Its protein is CASGGANQEQYF. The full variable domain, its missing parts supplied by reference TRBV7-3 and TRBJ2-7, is GAGVSQTPSNKVTEKGKYVELRCDPISGHTALYWYRQSLGQGPEFLIYFQGTGAADDSGLPNDRFFAVRPEGSVSTLKIQRTERGDSAVYLCASGGANQEQYFGPGTRLTVT.

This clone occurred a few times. The CDR3 loop reads CASSLGNEQFF. CDR3 nucleotide sequence: TGTGCCAGCAGCTTGGGCAATGAGCAGTTCTTC. The chain carries TRBV5-6 and TRBJ2-1, with D unresolved. Germline V gene data show CDR1 as SGHDT and CDR2 as YYEEEE. CDR3 size: 11 residues. Between the trimmed V and J ends, which lost 0 bases and 6 bases, there was a span of 1 base.